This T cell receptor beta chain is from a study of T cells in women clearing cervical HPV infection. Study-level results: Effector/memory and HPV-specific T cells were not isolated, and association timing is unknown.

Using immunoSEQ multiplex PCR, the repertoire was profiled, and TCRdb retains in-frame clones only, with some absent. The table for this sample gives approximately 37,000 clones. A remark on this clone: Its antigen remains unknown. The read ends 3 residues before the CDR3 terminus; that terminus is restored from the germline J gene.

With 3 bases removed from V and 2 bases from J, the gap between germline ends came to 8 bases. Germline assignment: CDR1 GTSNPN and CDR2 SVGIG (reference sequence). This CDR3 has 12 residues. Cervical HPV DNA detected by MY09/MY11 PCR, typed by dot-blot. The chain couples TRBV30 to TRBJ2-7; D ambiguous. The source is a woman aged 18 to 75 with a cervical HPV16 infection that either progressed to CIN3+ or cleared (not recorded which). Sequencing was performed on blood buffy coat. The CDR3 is CAWSPPAYEQYF. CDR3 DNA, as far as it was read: TGTGCCTGGAGCCCCCCAGCCTACGAG.